This T cell receptor (beta chain) was identified during a study of CD8+ T cells in alopecia areata. Broader study findings: The study found TCR sharing across patients less clear than in mice, possibly for HLA reasons. Besides other cells, scalp samples also yield sequences of resident alphabeta T cells from normal skin.

It was cDNA, reverse transcribed from extracted RNA, that served as the sequencing template. Sequenced by immunoSEQ multiplex PCR; TCRdb stores in-frame clones only, minus some. The sample lists around 100,000 clones; 55% were seen once. As concerns this clone: As yet, its antigen is unknown.

Germline V gives CDR1 MGHRA, CDR2 YSYEKL. This CDR3 contains 18 residues. The V and J ends lost 4 bases and 0 bases, in that order; junction bases with no gene match: 12. This TCR derives from a human donor in good health. Sequenced: CD4+ T cells sorted from blood. V usage is TRBV4-1 and J usage is TRBJ2-3; 8 bases match TRBD2. CDR3 residues: CASSPERGRRLSTDTQYF. The CDR3 bases are TGCGCCAGCAGCCCCGAGCGGGGGCGCCGTCTGAGCACAGATACGCAGTATTTT.